These T cell receptor beta chains were read from a single sample in a study of blood T cell repertoires in COVID-19. The protocol was immunoSEQ multiplex PCR, while the TCRdb copy is restricted to in-frame clones and leaves out a portion. The data contain 200,000 to 250,000 clones, over 75% of them singletons. Sequences were obtained from peripheral blood. These receptors were collected from a woman in her 70s with COVID-19, enrolled during active disease. Both conserved end residues are part of each CDR3. The order of the fields is clone size, CDR3 length, V gene, D gene, J gene, CDR3 DNA, CDR3 protein. The D gene is left open where the match is weak. The size field is filled for only some rows; it gives once, few, many or a size class.

-,13,TRBV5-6,-,TRBJ2-2,TGTGCCAGCAATCTTCGAAGGGGCGGGGAGCTGTTTTTT,CASNLRRGGELFF
-,14,TRBV27,TRBD1,TRBJ1-5,TGTGCCAGCAGTTTCCACAGGGGTACATGGCCCCAGCATTTT,CASSFHRGTWPQHF
-,15,TRBV23-1,-,TRBJ1-3,TGCGCCAGCAGTCTCAATGGGCTCTGGGTTGACACCATATATTTT,CASSLNGLWVDTIYF
-,15,TRBV19,TRBD1,TRBJ1-4,TGTGCCAGTAGCCCTGGGACAGTAACTAATGAAAAACTGTTTTTT,CASSPGTVTNEKLFF
few,13,TRBV7-3,TRBD1,TRBJ1-1,TGTGCCAGCAGCCGTAGGACAGGCACTGAAGCTTTCTTT,CASSRRTGTEAFF
-,15,TRBV27,-,TRBJ1-1,TGTGCCAGCAGTTCCTCCCCGGGAATGAACACTGAAGCTTTCTTT,CASSSSPGMNTEAFF
-,14,TRBV4-3,TRBD1,TRBJ1-4,TGCGCCAGCAGCCAGGGACAGCTTCCCGGAAAACTGTTTTTT,CASSQGQLPGKLFF
-,13,TRBV9,-,TRBJ2-3,TGTGCCAGCGGGGAGCCTCCCACAGATACGCAGTATTTT,CASGEPPTDTQYF
-,14,TRBV3-1/TRBV3-2,-,TRBJ2-2,TGTGCCAGCAGTGACTATGCGAACACCGGGGAGCTGTTTTTT,CASSDYANTGELFF
-,15,TRBV5-1,-,TRBJ1-1,TGCGCCAGCAGCTTGTGGGGGCCAGAGGGCACTGAAGCTTTCTTT,CASSLWGPEGTEAFF
-,13,TRBV27,-,TRBJ2-7,TGTGCCAGCACCCGGGGACTTCTCTACGAGCAGTACTTC,CASTRGLLYEQYF
-,11,TRBV20-1,-,TRBJ2-1,TGCAGTAGGACGGGAAACAATGAGCAGTTCTTC,CSRTGNNEQFF
-,16,TRBV11-2,TRBD2,TRBJ2-3,TGTGCCAGCAGCCAGGGACTAGCGGGAGGTGCAGATACGCAGTATTTT,CASSQGLAGGADTQYF
once,15,TRBV4-2,-,TRBJ1-1,TGTGCCAGCAGCCAAGATCCAGACAGCCTCAGTGAAGCTTTCTTT,CASSQDPDSLSEAFF
few,15,TRBV3-1/TRBV3-2,TRBD1,TRBJ1-4,TGTGCCAGCAGCCAGAGTTTGCAGGGGGTTGGAAAACTGTTTTTT,CASSQSLQGVGKLFF
-,14,TRBV11-3,TRBD1,TRBJ1-1,TGTGCCAGCAGCTTAGACGGGACAGCCACTGAAGCTTTCTTT,CASSLDGTATEAFF
-,14,TRBV5-1,TRBD1,TRBJ1-1,TGCGCCAGCAGCCCTGGACAGGCGAACACTGAAGCTTTCTTT,CASSPGQANTEAFF
-,14,TRBV7-3,TRBD2,TRBJ2-1,TGTGCCAGCAGCGTAGCGGGAGCTTACAATGAGCAGTTCTTC,CASSVAGAYNEQFF
-,16,TRBV9,-,TRBJ2-5,TGTGCCAGCAGCGTAGAGGCAGGGACTCTGGGCGAGACCCAGTACTTC,CASSVEAGTLGETQYF
few,14,TRBV29-1,TRBD1,TRBJ1-1,TGCAGCTTCACACAGGGGGCTGGGGACACTGAAGCTTTCTTT,CSFTQGAGDTEAFF
-,15,TRBV30,TRBD2,TRBJ2-1,TGTGCCTGGGGAGTAATTAGCGGGTGGGTCAATGAGCAGTTCTTC,CAWGVISGWVNEQFF
-,15,TRBV7-3,-,TRBJ2-2,TGTGCCAGCAGCTTAGGGGCGGGATGGACCGGGGAGCTGTTTTTT,CASSLGAGWTGELFF
once,17,TRBV4-1,-,TRBJ2-7,TGCGCCAGCAGCCAAGTACCGGGACTGAAATTATCCTACGAGCAGTACTTC,CASSQVPGLKLSYEQYF
-,15,TRBV29-1,TRBD1,TRBJ2-3,TGCAGCGTGTTTACCGGGACAGGGGGCACAGATACGCAGTATTTT,CSVFTGTGGTDTQYF
-,14,TRBV5-1,-,TRBJ2-7,TGCGCCAGCAGCCCTGGGGCTTCTACCTACGAGCAGTACTTC,CASSPGASTYEQYF
-,12,TRBV5-4,-,TRBJ2-3,TGTGCCAGTTGGGGCAGGGGAGATACGCAGTATTTT,CASWGRGDTQYF
-,14,TRBV7-9,-,TRBJ2-3,TGTGCCAGCAGCCCGGGGAGCTCCACAGATACGCAGTATTTT,CASSPGSSTDTQYF
-,16,TRBV24-1,-,TRBJ1-1,TGTGCCACCAGTGCCGGGGGTGGGGGTATAAACACTGAAGCTTTCTTT,CATSAGGGGINTEAFF
many,15,TRBV7-2,TRBD1,TRBJ1-4,TGTGCCAGCAGCTTCGACAGGGGTACTAATGAAAAACTGTTTTTT,CASSFDRGTNEKLFF
few,15,TRBV30,TRBD2,TRBJ2-3,TGTGCCTGGAGTGCCGGGACTAGCATAAACGATACGCAGTATTTT,CAWSAGTSINDTQYF
-,15,TRBV11-2,-,TRBJ2-2,TGTGCCAGCAGCTTAGATCTTAGGAACACCGGGGAGCTGTTTTTT,CASSLDLRNTGELFF